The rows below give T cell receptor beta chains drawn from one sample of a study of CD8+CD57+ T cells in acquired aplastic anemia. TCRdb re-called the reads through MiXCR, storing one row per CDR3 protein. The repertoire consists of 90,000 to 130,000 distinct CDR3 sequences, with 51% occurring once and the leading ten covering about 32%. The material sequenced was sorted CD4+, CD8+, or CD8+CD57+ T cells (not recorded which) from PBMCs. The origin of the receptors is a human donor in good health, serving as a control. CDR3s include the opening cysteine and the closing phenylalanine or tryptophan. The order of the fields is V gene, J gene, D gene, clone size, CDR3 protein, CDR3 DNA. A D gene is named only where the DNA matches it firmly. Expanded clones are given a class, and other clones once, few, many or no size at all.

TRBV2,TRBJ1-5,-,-,CASSQSNQPQHF,TGTGCCAGCAGCCAGAGCAATCAGCCCCAGCATTTT
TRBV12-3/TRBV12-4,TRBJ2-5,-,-,CASSYSLQEETQYF,TGTGCCAGCAGTTACTCGCTGCAGGAAGAGACCCAGTACTTC
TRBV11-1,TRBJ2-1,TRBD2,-,CASSLLPTSGGAFNNEQFF,TGTGCCAGCAGCTTATTGCCGACTAGCGGGGGGGCATTCAACAATGAGCAGTTCTTC
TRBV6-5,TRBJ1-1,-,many,CASSYSLGQRESNTEAFF,TGTGCCAGCAGTTACTCTTTAGGACAGAGGGAAAGTAACACTGAAGCTTTCTTT
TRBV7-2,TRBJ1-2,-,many,CASRLKAQANYGYTF,TGTGCCAGCAGACTAAAGGCACAGGCTAACTATGGCTACACCTTC
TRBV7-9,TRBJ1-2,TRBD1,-,CASSTTGQGSPYGYTF,TGTGCCAGCAGCACAACCGGACAGGGGAGTCCCTATGGCTACACCTTC
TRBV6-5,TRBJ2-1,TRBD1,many,CASSYTGTEYNEQFF,TGTGCCAGCAGTTACACAGGGACAGAATACAATGAGCAGTTCTTC
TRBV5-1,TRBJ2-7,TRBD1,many,CASSFQTGFNEQYF,TGCGCCAGCAGCTTCCAGACAGGGTTCAACGAGCAGTACTTC
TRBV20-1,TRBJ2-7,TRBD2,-,CSAAPGLASYEQYF,TGCAGTGCTGCACCGGGACTAGCGTCCTACGAGCAGTACTTC
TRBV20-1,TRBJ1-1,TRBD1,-,CSAGQGMNTEAFF,TGCAGTGCTGGACAGGGAATGAACACTGAAGCTTTCTTT
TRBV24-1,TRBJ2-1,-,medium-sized,CATSEAGWGNEQFF,TGTGCCACCAGTGAAGCAGGGTGGGGGAATGAGCAGTTCTTC